The 3 T cell receptor beta chains listed next were all sequenced from one sample in a study of shared clonotypes between healthy human individuals. TCRdb's table, derived via immunoSEQ multiplex PCR, lists solely in-frame clones and lacks some. The table lists 740,000 or so clones, roughly 72% of them singletons, with around 2% in the top ten. The sample comprised memory CD4+ T cells sorted from blood. This sample's subset: CD45RA-negative fraction. Source of these receptors: a woman aged 25 to 39 in good health.

This chain connects TRBV11-2 to TRBJ2-7; 8 nucleotides agree with TRBD2. The ends lost 4 bases at V and 4 bases at J; junction bases unmatched: 9. CDR1 and CDR2 (germline): SGHAT, FQNNGV. The CDR3 extends over 15 amino acids. The CDR3 sequence is CASSSPAGVEYEQYF. CDR3 nucleotide sequence: TGTGCCAGCAGCTCTCCAGCGGGAGTTGAGTACGAGCAGTACTTC.

V is TRBV6-1 and J is TRBJ1-5; a weak D match, TRBD1 (6 bases). This CDR3 region has 15 residues. Germline V CDR1 and CDR2: MNHNS, SASEGT. Trimming left V 6 bases short and J 1 base short, with 13 bases between. The CDR3 spells CASSSQGVSNQPQHF. Here the CDR3 DNA reads TGTGCCAGCAGCTCACAGGGTGTGAGCAATCAGCCCCAGCATTTT.

A note on this clone: This sample also contains other DNA sequences that code for the same CDR3. The chain combines TRBV28 with TRBJ2-7; D possibly matches TRBD1 or TRBD2 (5 bases each). Germline assignment: CDR1 MDHEN and CDR2 SYDVKM. V was pared by 7 bases and J by 3 bases, with 10 bases between. The CDR3 is 12 residues long. The CDR3 DNA reads as TGTGCCAGCAAAGGGACGGTCTACGAGCAGTACTTC. Translated: CASKGTVYEQYF.